These 28 T cell receptor beta chains originate from one sample sequenced in a study of T cells in Graves' hyperthyroidism and ophthalmopathy (dated by TCRdb to the late 2010s). The library was prepared using multiplex PCR. The sequencing machine was an Illumina HiSeq 2000. TCR beta CDR3 regions were amplified from RNA transcripts. A first-round RT-PCR of the TCR CDR3 used the HTBI primer set with the Qiagen OneStep RT-PCR kit. Starting from the raw public reads, TCRdb applied fastp trimming at Q25, assembled clones with MiXCR and retained in-frame beta chains. Each record represents a unique CDR3 protein, reported with the most common genes and DNA among its rows. A total of roughly 530,000 distinct CDR3 sequences appear in this sample, 17% of them only once. The ten biggest clones cover 17% of the sample. The sample comprised blood. The receptors shown here come from a woman aged 18-35 years with Graves' ophthalmopathy.

This clonotype was observed at least ten times. The chain has TRBV28 and TRBJ2-3; 12 nucleotides agree with TRBD2. Trimming took 4 bases from V and 6 from J; bases not matched to a gene: 5. The CDR3 is 15 residues long. Germline V CDR1 and CDR2: MDHEN, SYDVKM. In nucleotides, the CDR3 is TGTGCCAGCAGTTCACTAGCGGGGGGATTGGATACGCAGTATTTT. Its translation: CASSSLAGGLDTQYF.

The V call is TRBV20-1, the J call TRBJ2-3; tentatively, D is TRBD1 (6 bases). Germline V gene data show CDR1 as DFQATT and CDR2 as SNEGSKA (reference sequence). The CDR3 is 15 amino acids. V gave up 0 bases and J gave up 2 bases, with 12 bases separating them. The CDR3 sequence is CSARDYGTLTDTQYF. The CDR3 DNA is TGCAGTGCTAGAGATTACGGGACACTCACAGATACGCAGTATTTT.

Here the CDR3 DNA reads TGTGCCAGCAGCCAAGGGGGGACTAGCGGGACTACTTCCCAGTACTTC. It yields the protein CASSQGGTSGTTSQYF. The genes are TRBV3-1 and TRBJ2-5; 13 bases are a match to TRBD2. The CDR3 is made up of 16 amino acids. The germline gives CDR1 LGHDT, CDR2 YNNKEL (reference sequence). The ends lost 1 base at V and 9 bases at J; junction bases unmatched: 8.

This clonotype was seen ten or more times. This sequence joins TRBV30 and TRBJ2-5; TRBD2 matches at 7 bases. Germline V lookup: CDR1 GTSNPN, CDR2 SVGIG (reference sequence). The ends lost 0 bases at V and 0 bases at J; junction bases unmatched: 7. The CDR3 spans 16 residues. CDR3 region: CAWSVRPAGYQETQYF. CDR3 in DNA: TGTGCCTGGAGTGTAAGGCCAGCGGGGTACCAAGAGACCCAGTACTTC.

This clonotype came up many times. The genes are TRBV7-3 and TRBJ2-6, with D unclear. Germline assignment: CDR1 SGHTA and CDR2 FQGTGA. V lost 5 bases and J lost 0, with 8 bases in between. The CDR3 covers 15 residues. In DNA, the CDR3 is TGTGCCAGCAGCCTCTCACGCTCTGGGGCCAACGTCCTGACTTTC. It codes for CASSLSRSGANVLTF.

The CDR3 DNA sequence: TGTGCCAGCAGTTATTCAGGGGGCAGTGGCTCCTACGAGCAGTACTTC. Its translation: CASSYSGGSGSYEQYF. The gene calls are TRBV6-5 and TRBJ2-7; 8 nucleotides agree with TRBD1. Germline V gene sequence: CDR1 MNHEY, CDR2 SVGAGI. This CDR3 is 16 amino acids long. Trimming cost V 3 bases and J 0 bases; bases outside gene matches: 7.

There are many counts of this clonotype. The chain uses TRBV7-9 and TRBJ2-7; 12 nucleotides agree with TRBD2. Unmatched junction bases numbered 7, after V lost 1 base and J lost 0 bases. In germline, CDR1 is SEHNR, CDR2 FQNEAQ (reference sequence). CDR3 size: 18 residues. In DNA form, the CDR3 reads TGTGCCAGCAGCTTAGTAGGACTAGCGGGGCCGTCCTCCTACGAGCAGTACTTC. Protein sequence: CASSLVGLAGPSSYEQYF. The full variable domain, rest sourced from reference TRBV7-9 and TRBJ2-7, is DTGVSQNPRHKITKRGQNVTFRCDPISEHNRLYWYRQTLGQGPEFLTYFQNEAQLEKSRLLSDRFSAERPKGSFSTLEIQRTEQGDSAMYLCASSLVGLAGPSSYEQYFGPGTRLTVT.

The chain joins TRBV9 to TRBJ1-2; D not certain. The V end was cut by 4 bases, the J end by 5 bases, with 15 bases between. The CDR3 contains 14 residues. CDR1 and CDR2 from the germline V gene are SGDLS and YYNGEE. The CDR3 DNA is TGTGCCAGCAGCCCCGGAGATGGCGATTATGGCTACACCTTC. This translates into CASSPGDGDYGYTF. Based on the CDR3 plus reference TRBV9 and TRBJ1-2, the full variable domain is DSGVTQTPKHLITATGQRVTLRCSPRSGDLSVYWYQQSLDQGLQFLIQYYNGEERAKGNILERFSAQQFPDLHSELNLSSLELGDSALYFCASSPGDGDYGYTFGSGTRLTVV.

This clonotype was seen at least ten times. The chain has TRBV7-9 and TRBJ2-1, with a possible D match to TRBD2 (5 bases). V was trimmed by 3 bases and J by 6 bases, leaving 12 bases between them. The CDR3 has 14 residues. The V gene's germline CDR1 is SEHNR and CDR2 FQNEAQ (reference sequence). The DNA of the CDR3 is TGTGCCAGCAGCTTTAACTCGGCGGGCAATGAGCAGTTCTTC. The encoded protein is CASSFNSAGNEQFF. Full variable domain (rest looked up from reference TRBV7-9 and TRBJ2-1): DTGVSQNPRHKITKRGQNVTFRCDPISEHNRLYWYRQTLGQGPEFLTYFQNEAQLEKSRLLSDRFSAERPKGSFSTLEIQRTEQGDSAMYLCASSFNSAGNEQFFGPGTRLTVL.

This clonotype has at least ten counts. V and J are TRBV20-1 and TRBJ1-2, with 9 bases matching TRBD1. V dropped 6 bases and J dropped 5; count of bases not matched to a gene: 13. This CDR3 has 15 residues. Germline values: CDR1 DFQATT, CDR2 SNEGSKA (reference sequence). CDR3 bases: TGCAGTGCAAACCTAGCCCCGGACAGGGGATATGGCTACACCTTC. It codes for CSANLAPDRGYGYTF.

This clonotype was picked up a small number of times. This chain uses TRBV5-1 with TRBJ2-1; 10 nucleotides align to TRBD2. The trim removed 2 bases at V and 7 bases at J, leaving 6 bases unmatched. This CDR3 is built from 15 residues. CDR1 and CDR2 from the germline V gene are SGHRS and YFSETQ. CDR3: CASSLPGLAMNEQFF. CDR3 sequence (DNA): TGCGCCAGCAGCTTACCGGGACTAGCGATGAATGAGCAGTTCTTC.

The table lists this clonotype with a few counts. V gene TRBV12-3 or TRBV12-4 combines with J gene TRBJ2-6, with TRBD2 as a possible D gene (6 bases). Trimming stripped 2 bases from V and 0 bases from J, with 14 bases between. This CDR3 region has 18 residues. The CDR3 DNA is TGTGCCAGCAGTTTACTCGGGGGTTCGGACTCTGGGGCCAACGTCCTGACTTTC. Translation: CASSLLGGSDSGANVLTF.

This chain connects TRBV12-3 or TRBV12-4 to TRBJ1-3; no clear D gene. This CDR3 contains 11 residues. V was shortened by 5 bases and J by 6 bases, with 5 bases between the two germline ends. This chain's CDR3 is CASSVTNTIYF. CDR3 DNA: TGTGCCAGCAGTGTTACAAACACCATATATTTT.

Many counts were recorded for this clonotype. The V call is TRBV30, the J call TRBJ1-1; TRBD1 is a possible D gene (6 bases). Germline values: CDR1 GTSNPN, CDR2 SVGIG (reference sequence). The V and J ends lost 3 bases and 4 bases respectively, with 15 bases between them. This CDR3 is 14 amino acids long. The CDR3 nucleotides are TGTGCCTGGAGGTCGGGGGGCAGCACCACTGAAGCTTTCTTT. Translation gives CAWRSGGSTTEAFF.

This clonotype was counted ten times or more. The gene calls are TRBV3-1 and TRBJ2-5; 7 nucleotides align to TRBD1. The CDR3 is 14 amino acids. Germline CDR1 is LGHDT and CDR2 is YNNKEL (reference sequence). The V gene end was trimmed by 1 base and the J gene end by 1 base; junction bases not matched to a gene: 0. CDR3 nucleotides: TGTGCCAGCAGCCAAGGGACAGGCCAAGAGACCCAGTACTTC. Amino acid sequence: CASSQGTGQETQYF.

This clonotype was picked up a small number of times. This chain uses TRBV11-2 with TRBJ1-1, with D possibly matching TRBD1 (5 bases). The germline CDR1 and CDR2 sequences are SGHAT and FQNNGV. The CDR3 is 16 residues long. Trimming took 5 bases from V and 1 from J, leaving 17 bases between them. CDR3 in DNA: TGTGCCAGCAGCCCCCCGGGACCATCGGGGAACACTGAAGCTTTCTTT. Protein product: CASSPPGPSGNTEAFF.

This clonotype has a handful of counts. V gene TRBV7-6 combines with J gene TRBJ1-1; D call uncertain. Germline CDR1 reads SGHVS; CDR2 reads FNYEAQ. The V end was cut by 0 bases, the J end by 1 base, with 12 bases between. The length of the CDR3 is 16 residues. CDR3 DNA: TGTGCCAGCAGCTTAGCTCTTCGTGGCCCGAACACTGAAGCTTTCTTT. This codes for CASSLALRGPNTEAFF.

The genes are TRBV10-3 and TRBJ1-1, with a weak D call TRBD1 (6 bases). The CDR3 totals 15 residues. Per the germline V gene, CDR1 is ENHRY and CDR2 is SYGVKD. V dropped 6 bases and J dropped 5 bases, with 19 bases sitting between them. CDR3 loop: CAIRVSGGHSTEAFF. Written as DNA, the CDR3 is TGTGCCATCAGGGTCTCGGGGGGGCACTCAACTGAAGCTTTCTTT.

The V call is TRBV5-6, the J call TRBJ1-1; possibly TRBD1 for D (5 bases). The length of the CDR3 is 14 residues. With 6 bases removed from V and 2 bases from J, the gap between germline ends came to 14 bases. Germline assignment: CDR1 SGHDT and CDR2 YYEEEE. This chain's CDR3 is CASTWGTPNTEAFF. The CDR3 coding sequence is TGTGCCAGCACCTGGGGGACTCCAAACACTGAAGCTTTCTTT.

In this sample, this clonotype turned up many times. The V gene is TRBV6-2 or TRBV6-3, the J gene TRBJ1-1; D not certain. The V and J ends lost 2 bases and 1 base respectively, with 14 bases between them. Germline V lookup: CDR1 MNHEY, CDR2 SVGEGT. The length of the CDR3 is 16 residues. The CDR3 bases are TGTGCCAGCAGTTACGGGGATGGGGAAACGAACACTGAAGCTTTCTTT. This gives the protein CASSYGDGETNTEAFF.

This clonotype was detected a few times. This may be a read error, as it is one base from a much larger clone. The chain joins TRBV28 to TRBJ2-7; D is unclear. Per germline, CDR1 MDHEN and CDR2 SYDVKM. This CDR3 is built from 12 residues. CDR3 sequence: CASSSTSYEQCF. As DNA, the CDR3 is TGTGCCAGCAGTTCGACAAGCTACGAGCAGTGCTTC.

This clonotype has a count of ten or more. V and J are TRBV19 and TRBJ1-5; 8 nucleotides agree with TRBD1. Looked up from germline, CDR1 is LNHDA and CDR2 is SQIVND (reference sequence). The CDR3 has 14 residues. Trimming at V came to 5 bases and at J to 2 bases, leaving 2 bases not matched to a gene. As DNA, the CDR3 is TGTGCCAGTAGTCGGGGACAGGGCAATCAGCCCCAGCATTTT. As protein: CASSRGQGNQPQHF. The full variable domain, completed using reference TRBV19 and TRBJ1-5, is DGGITQSPKYLFRKEGQNVTLSCEQNLNHDAMYWYRQDPGQGLRLIYYSQIVNDFQKGDIAEGYSVSREKKESFPLTVTSAQKNPTAFYLCASSRGQGNQPQHFGDGTRLSIL.

The rearrangement links TRBV27 to TRBJ2-5; weak D call: TRBD2 (5 bases). Trimming took off 4 bases at V and 5 bases at J, with 11 bases between the two ends. The CDR3 spans 13 residues. Germline CDR1 is MNHEY and CDR2 is SMNVEV (reference sequence). This CDR3 is CASSSMEEETQYF. CDR3 DNA: TGTGCCAGCAGTTCCATGGAGGAGGAGACCCAGTACTTC.

The chain recombines TRBV9 with TRBJ1-2, with TRBD1 matching over 10 bases. J gave up 8 bases and V 3 bases, and 10 bases lay outside the gene matches. The CDR3 is 15 amino acids. The germline gives CDR1 SGDLS, CDR2 YYNGEE. CDR3 coding DNA: TGTGCCAGCAGCGAGATTCTTGGGACAGGGGAAGGCTACACCTTC. Translated, it gives CASSEILGTGEGYTF.

This clonotype was seen more than once but under ten times. The chain uses TRBV6-6 and TRBJ1-2, with 7 bases fitting TRBD1. CDR1 and CDR2 (germline): MNHNY, SVGAGI (reference sequence). The CDR3 is made up of 15 amino acids. The junction had 5 bases not matched to a gene; V was cut back by 1 base and J by 3 bases. The CDR3 spells CASSYFDRDHYGYTF. The CDR3 DNA reads as TGTGCCAGCAGTTACTTCGACAGGGATCACTATGGCTACACCTTC.

There are many counts of this clonotype. J is TRBJ2-7 and V is TRBV20-1; unclear D gene. This CDR3 comprises 13 residues. Germline V lookup: CDR1 DFQATT, CDR2 SNEGSKA (reference sequence). Between the trimmed V and J ends, which lost 3 bases and 0 bases, there was a span of 9 bases. CDR3: CSARGSSSYEQYF. The CDR3 DNA follows: TGCAGTGCTAGGGGGTCGAGCTCCTACGAGCAGTACTTC.

This clonotype has at least ten counts. The chain recombines TRBV28 with TRBJ1-2; D possibly corresponds to TRBD1 (5 bases). Trimming cost V 8 bases and J 5 bases, with 21 bases left between them. CDR1 MDHEN and CDR2 SYDVKM come from the germline V gene. The CDR3 covers 15 residues. The CDR3: CASRGFGGPLYGYTF. In nucleotides, the CDR3 is TGTGCCAGCCGAGGATTTGGGGGTCCCCTTTATGGCTACACCTTC.

This clonotype was seen many times. The chain has TRBV7-8 and TRBJ2-3; 7 bases fit TRBD2. The CDR3 has 16 amino acids. In germline, CDR1 is SGHVS, CDR2 FQNEAQ. The trim removed 2 bases at V and 5 bases at J, leaving 10 bases unmatched. CDR3 sequence (DNA): TGTGCCAGCAGCTTAATTTTTGCGGGAGAGGTAGATACGCAGTATTTT. Translating gives CASSLIFAGEVDTQYF.